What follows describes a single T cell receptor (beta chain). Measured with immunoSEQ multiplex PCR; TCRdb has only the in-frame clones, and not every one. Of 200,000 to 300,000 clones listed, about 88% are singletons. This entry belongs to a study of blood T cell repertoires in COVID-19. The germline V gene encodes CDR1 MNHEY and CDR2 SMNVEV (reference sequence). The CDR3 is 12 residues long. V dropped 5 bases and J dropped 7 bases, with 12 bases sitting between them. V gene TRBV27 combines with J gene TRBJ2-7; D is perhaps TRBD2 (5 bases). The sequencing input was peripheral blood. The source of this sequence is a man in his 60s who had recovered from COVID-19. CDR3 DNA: TGTGCCAGCAGTACCGGGGTACTGGAGCAGTACTTC. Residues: CASSTGVLEQYF.